Sequencing of this T cell receptor beta chain was carried out in a study of OX40 agonist ivuxolimab in advanced cancers. Study details: Ivuxolimab, an antibody that agonizes OX40 (CD134), was administered to the patients. Eligibility rules accepted prior anti-PD-1, anti-PD-L1 or anti-CTLA-4 therapy, and approximately 40% had some.

The assay was immunoSEQ multiplex PCR, and TCRdb's table has in-frame clones only and misses some. The data show some 84,000 clones, 89% seen once. General study results and limits: Specificity for antigen went undetermined in the expanded peripheral T cells.

Notes on this clone: The target antigen is unknown.

The CDR3 length is 16 residues. The origin of this receptor is an adult with an advanced solid tumor such as melanoma, head and neck, liver or kidney cancer. This sample comprised CD4+ or CD8+ T cells sorted from blood, obtained in a trial of the OX40 agonist ivuxolimab. V gene TRBV21-1 combines with J gene TRBJ2-1; no check of the table's D call, TRBD2, against the DNA was made. TRBV21-1 is deemed a pseudogene. The CDR3, as DNA: TGTGCCAGCAGCAAAGGGGACCAGCGGGCAAACAATGAGCAGTTCTTC. It codes for CASSKGDQRANNEQFF.